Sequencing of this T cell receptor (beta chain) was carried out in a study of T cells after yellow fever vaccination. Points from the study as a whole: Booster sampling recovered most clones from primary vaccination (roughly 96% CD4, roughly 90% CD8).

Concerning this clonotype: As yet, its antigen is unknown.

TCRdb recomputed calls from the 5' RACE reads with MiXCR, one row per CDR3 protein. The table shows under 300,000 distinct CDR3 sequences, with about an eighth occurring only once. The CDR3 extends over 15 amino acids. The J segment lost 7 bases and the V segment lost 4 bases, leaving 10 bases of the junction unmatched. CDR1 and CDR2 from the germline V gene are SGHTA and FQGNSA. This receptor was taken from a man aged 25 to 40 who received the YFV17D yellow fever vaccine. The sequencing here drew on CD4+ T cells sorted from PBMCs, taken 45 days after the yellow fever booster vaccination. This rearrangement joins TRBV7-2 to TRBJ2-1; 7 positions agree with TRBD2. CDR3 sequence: CASSSTSWAGNEQFF. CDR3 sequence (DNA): TGTGCCAGCAGCTCGACTAGCTGGGCCGGTAATGAGCAGTTCTTC.